This T cell receptor (beta chain) was captured in a study of graft-versus-host responses after intestinal transplantation. Sequencing used immunoSEQ multiplex PCR; TCRdb keeps in-frame clones, though not all of them. In the table there are roughly 92,000 clones, approximately 90% of which are singletons. This CDR3 contains 13 residues. CDR1 is SSHAT, CDR2 FNYEAQ, per germline (reference sequence). Details on this clone: Its antigen is unknown. The junction departs from germline at one end; a sequencing error may be responsible.

Findings and limits, study-wide: Patients who carried graft-donor T cell macrochimerism also had high graft-versus-host to host-versus-graft clonal ratios in their allografts. Ileal or blood samples showed some GvH clones first, and such clones were also found in recipient marrow.

This rearrangement joins TRBV7-7 to TRBJ2-3, with D tentatively TRBD1 (7 bases). The TCR sequence derives from a human donor who was the organ donor for an intestinal transplant. The sequencing used unstimulated CD4+ T cells sorted from spleen or lymph node cells, collected before transplant. The CDR3 region has the DNA TGTGCTAGCAGCGCGACAGGGAGGGATACGCAGTATTTT. Translated, it gives CASSATGRDTQYF.